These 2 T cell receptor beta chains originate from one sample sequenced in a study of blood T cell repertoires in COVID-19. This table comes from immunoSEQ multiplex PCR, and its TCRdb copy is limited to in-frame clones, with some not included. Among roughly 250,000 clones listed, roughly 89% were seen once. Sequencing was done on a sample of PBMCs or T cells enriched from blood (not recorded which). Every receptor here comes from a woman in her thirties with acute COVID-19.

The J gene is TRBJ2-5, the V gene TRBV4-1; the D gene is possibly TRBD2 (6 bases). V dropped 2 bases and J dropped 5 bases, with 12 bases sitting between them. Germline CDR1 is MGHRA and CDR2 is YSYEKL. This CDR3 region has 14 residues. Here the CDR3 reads CASSQPTSIETQYF. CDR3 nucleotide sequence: TGCGCCAGCAGCCAACCGACTAGTATTGAGACCCAGTACTTC.

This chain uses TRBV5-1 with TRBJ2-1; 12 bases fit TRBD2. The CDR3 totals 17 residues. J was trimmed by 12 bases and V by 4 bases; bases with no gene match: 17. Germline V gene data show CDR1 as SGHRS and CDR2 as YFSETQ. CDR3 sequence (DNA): TGCGCCAGCAGCCACGGGGCTAGCGGGGGGGGAACAACCGCGCAGTTCTTC. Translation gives CASSHGASGGGTTAQFF. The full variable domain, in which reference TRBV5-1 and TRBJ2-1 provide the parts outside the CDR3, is KAGVTQTPRYLIKTRGQQVTLSCSPISGHRSVSWYQQTPGQGLQFLFEYFSETQRNKGNFPGRFSGRQFSNSRSEMNVSTLELGDSALYLCASSHGASGGGTTAQFFGPGTRLTVL.